The T cell receptor beta chain described here comes from a study of T cells in localized non-small cell lung cancer. Study conclusions and caveats: There was an association of higher blood T cell density with longer overall survival. As only one tumor region underwent sequencing, heterogeneity remains possible.

On this clone itself: The antigen is undetermined.

The repertoire was sequenced with immunoSEQ multiplex PCR; TCRdb's copy has only in-frame clones and lacks some. The top ten hold more than 4% of the sample, which has 50,000 or so clones, roughly 75% seen once. The CDR3 is 14 residues long. Germline CDR1 and CDR2: KGHSH and LQKENI. With 0 bases removed from V and 3 bases from J, the gap between germline ends came to 8 bases. The sequence was collected from a woman aged 35 to 70 with stage II lung adenocarcinoma. This sample comprised PBMCs, obtained before any cancer treatment. The chain joins TRBV18 to TRBJ1-1; D not certain. CDR3 amino acids: CASSPPVGDTEAFF. CDR3 DNA: TGTGCCAGCTCACCACCGGTCGGGGACACTGAAGCTTTCTTT.